A single sample gave rise to the 22 T cell receptor beta chains below, sequenced in a study of CD8 T cells in ankylosing spondylitis. TCRdb independently ran MiXCR on the 5' RACE reads; one entry per CDR3 protein. Among about 200,000 distinct CDR3 sequences listed, approximately 24% were seen once. The specimen sequenced was blood, either unsorted or a sorted T cell fraction (not recorded which). The origin of the receptors is a male donor with ankylosing spondylitis or in good health (not recorded which).

This rearrangement joins TRBV5-1 to TRBJ2-1; TRBD2 agrees at 7 bases. The CDR3 covers 15 residues. Trimming removed 0 bases from V and 8 bases from J; junction bases left unmatched: 8. Germline CDR1 and CDR2: SGHRS and YFSETQ. The CDR3 reads CASSLEGGPKDEQFF. The DNA for the CDR3 is TGCGCCAGCAGCTTGGAGGGAGGGCCTAAGGATGAGCAGTTCTTC.

The table lists this clonotype with many counts. The chain combines TRBV7-2 with TRBJ2-1, with 10 bases fitting TRBD2. CDR1 is SGHTA, CDR2 FQGNSA, per germline. V was clipped by 5 bases and J by 3 bases; unmatched bases: 4. This CDR3 comprises 15 residues. CDR3 sequence (DNA): TGTGCCAGCAGCACGGGACTAGCGATCTACAATGAGCAGTTCTTC. It translates to CASSTGLAIYNEQFF. Filled out from reference TRBV7-2 and TRBJ2-1, the complete variable domain reads GAGVSQSPSNKVTEKGKDVELRCDPISGHTALYWYRQSLGQGLEFLIYFQGNSAPDKSGLPSDRFSAERTGGSVSTLTIQRTQQEDSAVYLCASSTGLAIYNEQFFGPGTRLTVL.

This clonotype occurred many times. The rearrangement links TRBV5-1 to TRBJ2-1; 10 nucleotides align to TRBD1. The CDR3 covers 15 residues. The V segment lost 0 bases and the J segment 9 bases; nucleotides outside the gene matches: 6. CDR1 is SGHRS and CDR2 is YFSETQ in the germline V gene. In nucleotides, the CDR3 is TGCGCCAGCAGCTTGGGACAGGGGGCTTGGTTTGAGCAGTTCTTC. Translated, it gives CASSLGQGAWFEQFF.

This chain joins TRBV23-1 and TRBJ1-1, with a tentative D call TRBD1 (5 bases). TRBV23-1 is known as an ORF, though its function is uncertain. V was clipped by 1 base and J by 0 bases, with 6 bases between them. The CDR3 has 14 amino acids. CDR3 in DNA: TGCGCCAGCAGTCAATGGGGGTTGAACACTGAAGCTTTCTTT. This encodes CASSQWGLNTEAFF.

This clonotype showed up just a few times. The V and J genes are TRBV6-5 and TRBJ2-7; no clear D. Germline V gene sequence: CDR1 MNHEY, CDR2 SVGAGI. Trimming removed 5 bases at V and 3 bases at J, with 14 bases between. This CDR3 is 14 amino acids long. The CDR3 spells CASSTTFSNYEQYF. CDR3 bases: TGTGCCAGCAGTACTACTTTTTCTAACTACGAGCAGTACTTC.

This clonotype was counted between two and nine times. The CDR3 DNA reads TGCGCCAGCAGCCAAGAACGAGGAGATACGCAGTATTTT. Translated: CASSQERGDTQYF. The J gene is TRBJ2-3, the V gene TRBV4-3; no definite D call. The CDR3 has 13 amino acids. Germline-derived CDR1 and CDR2 are LGHNA and YSLEER. V was trimmed by 0 bases and J by 5 bases, leaving 6 bases between them.

This clonotype occurred a few times. The J gene is TRBJ1-4, the V gene TRBV7-2; 9 bases agree with TRBD1. CDR3 length equals 15 residues. The J segment lost 5 bases and the V segment lost 5 bases, leaving 6 bases of the junction unmatched. CDR1 and CDR2 from the germline V gene are SGHTA and FQGNSA. The CDR3: CASSRSTGGNEKLFF. In nucleotides, the CDR3 is TGTGCCAGCAGCAGATCGACAGGGGGAAATGAAAAACTGTTTTTT.

This clonotype was detected only a few times. A single base separates this from a much larger clone, so it may be a read error. The chain uses TRBV6-5 and TRBJ2-1; D gene uncertain. CDR1 and CDR2 from the germline V gene are MNHEY and SVGAGI. The CDR3 has 13 residues. The germline V and J ends were trimmed by 2 bases and 9 bases, with 11 bases remaining between them. Written as DNA, the CDR3 is TGTGCCAGCAGTTACCTCCGTTCCCGTGAGCAGTTCTTC. Translation: CASSYLRSREQFF.

J is TRBJ1-2 and V is TRBV12-3 or TRBV12-4, with 8 positions matching TRBD1. V shed 3 bases and J 7 bases; nucleotides not matched to a gene: 1. The CDR3 has 12 amino acids. The CDR3 spells CASSFGQGGYTF. CDR3 nucleotide sequence: TGTGCCAGCAGTTTCGGACAGGGTGGCTACACCTTC.

The V and J genes are TRBV14 and TRBJ2-1, with 14 bases lining up with TRBD2. With V trimmed by 2 bases and J by 4 bases, 10 bases remained unmatched. The germline CDR1 and CDR2 sequences are SGHDN and FVKESK. This CDR3 has 19 residues. CDR3 in amino acids: CASSQRLGTSGSQYNEQFF. In DNA, the CDR3 is TGTGCCAGCAGCCAAAGGTTGGGGACTAGCGGGAGCCAATACAATGAGCAGTTCTTC.

This clonotype occurred many times. The rearrangement links TRBV15 to TRBJ1-1; D call uncertain. CDR3 length equals 13 residues. Germline V gene lookup returns CDR1 LNHNV and CDR2 YYDKDF (reference sequence). Trimming shortened V by 1 base and J by 5 bases, and 8 bases separated the two germline ends. CDR3 nucleotides: TGTGCCACCAGCAGAGGTCAGAGGACTGAAGCTTTCTTT. Amino acid sequence: CATSRGQRTEAFF.

This clonotype has just a few counts. The CDR3 DNA reads TGTGCCAGCAGTTCCCCGGGACTAGCGGTCCGAGAGACCCAGTACTTC. Encoded protein: CASSSPGLAVRETQYF. The V and J genes are TRBV27 and TRBJ2-5; TRBD2 matches at 11 bases. The germline gives CDR1 MNHEY, CDR2 SMNVEV (reference sequence). This CDR3 region has 16 residues. J gave up 4 bases and V 4 bases, and 8 bases lay outside the gene matches.

This clonotype was picked up many times. The chain has TRBV20-1 and TRBJ2-1; no firm D call. The CDR3 contains 11 residues. The germline gives CDR1 DFQATT, CDR2 SNEGSKA (reference sequence). Trimming removed 0 bases from V and 8 bases from J, with 5 bases in between. The CDR3 spells CSAREAHEQFF. As DNA, the CDR3 is TGCAGTGCTAGAGAGGCCCATGAGCAGTTCTTC.

This clonotype was recorded at least ten times. V and J are TRBV12-3 or TRBV12-4 and TRBJ2-3; either TRBD1 or TRBD2 may fit D (5 bases each). Trimming shortened V by 6 bases and J by 2 bases, and 18 bases separated the two germline ends. This CDR3 region has 16 residues. The CDR3 sequence: CASSPGAILLTDTQYF. The CDR3 DNA reads TGTGCCAGCAGCCCCGGGGCGATACTACTCACAGATACGCAGTATTTT.

The J gene is TRBJ2-7, the V gene TRBV29-1; D unclear. The CDR3 covers 12 residues. Germline loops: CDR1 SQVTM, CDR2 ANQGSEA. The germline V and J ends were trimmed by 6 bases and 1 base, with 10 bases remaining between them. CDR3 bases: TGCAGCGTAGCGACGGCGTCCTACGAGCAGTACTTC. Its translation is CSVATASYEQYF.

The chain couples TRBV6-2 or TRBV6-3 to TRBJ2-3, with 10 bases identical to TRBD1. This CDR3 has 14 amino acids. V lost 8 bases, J lost 8 bases, and 10 bases stayed unmatched. CDR1 MNHEY and CDR2 SVGEGT come from the germline V gene. Here the CDR3 DNA reads TGTGCCAGCGGGACAGGGGCCGCCCACGGTACGCAGTATTTT. Amino acids: CASGTGAAHGTQYF.

The V gene is TRBV20-1, the J gene TRBJ1-6; TRBD1 agrees at 8 bases. J was trimmed by 6 bases and V by 6 bases; bases with no gene match: 4. Germline V gives CDR1 DFQATT, CDR2 SNEGSKA (reference sequence). The CDR3 extends over 13 amino acids. The CDR3 DNA follows: TGCAGTGCAAAAGGACAGGGTAATTCACCCCTCCACTTT. This translates into CSAKGQGNSPLHF.

The genes are TRBV10-3 and TRBJ1-1, with D perhaps matching TRBD1 (6 bases). There are 14 residues in the CDR3. The V and J ends lost 8 bases and 0 bases respectively, with 13 bases between them. Per germline, CDR1 ENHRY and CDR2 SYGVKD. CDR3 DNA sequence: TGTGCCATCGGATCAGGGGCCGTGAACACTGAAGCTTTCTTT. Translated, it gives CAIGSGAVNTEAFF.

This chain connects TRBV25-1 to TRBJ2-1; TRBD1 matches at 11 bases. V trimming: 2 bases; J trimming: 10 bases; junction bases outside the gene matches: 10. CDR1 and CDR2 from the germline V gene are MGHDK and SYGVNS. The CDR3 length is 16 residues. The CDR3 is CASSEAGQGVFVEQFF. Here the CDR3 DNA reads TGTGCCAGCAGTGAAGCGGGACAGGGGGTATTTGTCGAGCAGTTCTTC.

This chain uses TRBV20-1 with TRBJ2-7; D is ambiguous. Germline CDR1 is DFQATT and CDR2 is SNEGSKA (reference sequence). V lost 4 bases and J 5 bases, leaving 18 bases between the germline ends. This CDR3 is built from 14 residues. The CDR3 nucleotides read TGCAGTGCTAAGGATCCCCGAACTCCAGACGAGCAGTACTTC. Translated: CSAKDPRTPDEQYF.

This clonotype was seen ten or more times. The chain couples TRBV9 to TRBJ2-2; TRBD1 might be the D (6 bases). The ends were cut back, 0 bases at V and 6 bases at J, with 15 bases in the middle. This CDR3 contains 16 residues. Germline V lookup: CDR1 SGDLS, CDR2 YYNGEE. As DNA, the CDR3 is TGTGCCAGCAGCGTAGTACCACAGGGTAGGGCCGGGGAGCTGTTTTTT. It translates to CASSVVPQGRAGELFF.

As for this clonotype: A much larger clone is a single base away; this may be a read error. The V and J genes are TRBV20-1 and TRBJ2-5, with TRBD1 matching 8 bases. Germline V gene sequence: CDR1 DFQATT, CDR2 SNEGSKA (reference sequence). The J segment lost 3 bases and the V segment lost 4 bases, leaving 4 bases of the junction unmatched. The CDR3 extends over 13 amino acids. CDR3 loop: CSAKGQVKETQYF. CDR3 bases: TGCAGTGCTAAGGGACAGGTTAAAGAGACCCAGTACTTC.